This TCR beta chain is from a study of blood T cell repertoires in COVID-19. About the research overall: The United States, Italy and Spain supplied acute and convalescent COVID-19 samples.

As processed by the authors: Estimation of nucleated cell counts relied on the amplification of reference gene primers. Sequencing used immunoSEQ multiplex PCR; TCRdb keeps in-frame clones, though not all of them. V and J calls and clone size are as listed in that table; D and trimming were resolved from the DNA. Found here are under 350,000 clones, 85% to 90% of them singletons; the top ten hold approximately 4.2%. From germline, CDR1 is SGHKS and CDR2 YYEKEE (reference sequence). V was pared by 4 bases and J by 10 bases, with 9 bases of the junction left unmatched. The CDR3 runs 15 residues. The J gene is TRBJ2-1, the V gene TRBV5-5, with 12 positions matching TRBD2. The sample comprised peripheral blood. This clonotype originated in a middle-aged man with acute or convalescent COVID-19. The CDR3 spells CASSATSGGYIEQFF. The CDR3 DNA sequence: TGTGCCAGCAGCGCTACTAGCGGGGGGTACATAGAGCAGTTCTTC. Looking up the rest from reference TRBV5-5 and TRBJ2-1 gives the full variable domain: DAGVTQSPTHLIKTRGQQVTLRCSPISGHKSVSWYQQVLGQGPQFIFQYYEKEERGRGNFPDRFSARQFPNYSSELNVNALLLGDSALYLCASSATSGGYIEQFFGPGTRLTVL.